These 25 T cell receptor beta chains were sequenced from one sample in a study of blood T cell repertoires in COVID-19. The data were produced by immunoSEQ multiplex PCR, yet TCRdb's version contains in-frame clones alone and is incomplete. This sample has fewer than 250,000 clones; roughly 89% occur once, and the top ten carry around 6.5%. Sequenced sample: PBMCs or T cells enriched from blood (not recorded which). The receptor set was obtained from a woman between 35 and 50 years old who had recovered from COVID-19.

The chain links TRBV5-5 to TRBJ2-1; the match to TRBD2 covers 11 bases. The length of the CDR3 is 17 residues. The germline V gene has CDR1 SGHKS and CDR2 YYEKEE (reference sequence). After removal of 4 bases from V and 4 bases from J, the junction contained 10 bases not matched to a gene. The DNA of the CDR3 is TGTGCCAGCAGCGCGGGAGGCGGACTAGCGGGTTACAATGAGCAGTTCTTC. Translating it yields CASSAGGGLAGYNEQFF. Full variable domain (remainder filled in from reference TRBV5-5 and TRBJ2-1): DAGVTQSPTHLIKTRGQQVTLRCSPISGHKSVSWYQQVLGQGPQFIFQYYEKEERGRGNFPDRFSARQFPNYSSELNVNALLLGDSALYLCASSAGGGLAGYNEQFFGPGTRLTVL.

The chain has TRBV19 and TRBJ1-2; no firm D call. Per germline, CDR1 LNHDA and CDR2 SQIVND (reference sequence). V was cut by 7 bases and J by 1 base, with 19 bases left in between. The CDR3 runs to 16 residues. Written as DNA, the CDR3 is TGTGCCAGTATAGGCACCGTCGGGTCTAGTAACTATGGCTACACCTTC. This gives the protein CASIGTVGSSNYGYTF.

The chain recombines TRBV29-1 with TRBJ1-3; 7 bases align to TRBD1. The CDR3 is 13 residues long. CDR1 is SQVTM and CDR2 is ANQGSEA in the germline V gene. V was clipped by 5 bases and J by 0 bases; unmatched bases: 1. The chain's CDR3 is CSVQGVSGNTIYF. The CDR3 DNA follows: TGCAGCGTTCAGGGGGTCTCTGGAAACACCATATATTTT.

The chain is built from TRBV28 and TRBJ1-4; D not certain. Germline CDR1 is MDHEN and CDR2 is SYDVKM. The CDR3 is 13 amino acids. Trimming cost V 5 bases and J 0 bases, with 4 bases left between them. The CDR3: CASSPTTNEKLFF. As DNA, the CDR3 is TGTGCCAGCAGTCCCACAACTAATGAAAAACTGTTTTTT.

The chain employs TRBV18 and TRBJ1-2; TRBD1 aligns across 7 bases. After removal of 3 bases from V and 2 bases from J, the junction contained 12 bases not matched to a gene. This CDR3 comprises 17 residues. Germline CDR1 KGHSH, CDR2 LQKENI. The CDR3 nucleotides are TGTGCCAGCTCACCTCAAGCCCCGTCAGGGGGAAACTATGGCTACACCTTC. This sequence encodes CASSPQAPSGGNYGYTF.

V is TRBV2 and J is TRBJ1-1; TRBD1 aligns across 7 bases. Trimming removed 7 bases from V and 0 bases from J; junction bases left unmatched: 5. The CDR3 has 14 residues. Germline-derived CDR1 and CDR2 are SNHLY and FYNNEI. CDR3 in amino acids: CASKPRGMNTEAFF. CDR3 DNA: TGTGCCAGCAAACCCAGGGGGATGAACACTGAAGCTTTCTTT.

The chain joins TRBV2 to TRBJ1-1, with D perhaps TRBD1 (6 bases). Between the trimmed V and J ends, which lost 2 bases and 4 bases, there was a span of 14 bases. Per the germline V gene, CDR1 is SNHLY and CDR2 is FYNNEI. The CDR3 is 15 amino acids. The CDR3 DNA follows: TGTGCCAGCAGTGAAAGCCAGGGGAGAGGCACTGAAGCTTTCTTT. It is translated as CASSESQGRGTEAFF.

This chain uses TRBV5-1 with TRBJ2-5, with 11 bases matching TRBD2. V dropped 3 bases and J dropped 3; count of bases not matched to a gene: 4. Germline-derived CDR1 and CDR2 are SGHRS and YFSETQ. CDR3 length: 15 residues. CDR3 sequence reads: CASSSTSGKEETQYF. The DNA of the CDR3 is TGCGCCAGCAGCTCGACTAGCGGGAAAGAAGAGACCCAGTACTTC. Variable domain in full (rest from reference TRBV5-1 and TRBJ2-5): KAGVTQTPRYLIKTRGQQVTLSCSPISGHRSVSWYQQTPGQGLQFLFEYFSETQRNKGNFPGRFSGRQFSNSRSEMNVSTLELGDSALYLCASSSTSGKEETQYFGPGTRLLVL.

V and J are TRBV6-5 and TRBJ2-2; 8 positions match TRBD1. Germline CDR1 is MNHEY and CDR2 is SVGAGI. The CDR3 loop spans 15 amino acids. Trimming took 4 bases from V and 5 from J; bases not matched to a gene: 6. In DNA form, the CDR3 reads TGTGCCAGCAGTTCCCCGACAGGGGCTACCGGGGAGCTGTTTTTT. It yields the protein CASSSPTGATGELFF.

The chain has TRBV3-1 (or the pseudogene TRBV3-2) and TRBJ2-2, with 11 bases matching TRBD2. Germline values: CDR1 LGHDT, CDR2 YNNKEL (reference sequence). CDR3 length: 18 residues. V shed 4 bases, J shed 3 bases, and the junction held 10 bases outside the gene matches. The CDR3: CASSPGVAGGPDTGELFF. The CDR3 bases are TGTGCCAGCAGCCCCGGGGTAGCGGGAGGGCCGGACACCGGGGAGCTGTTTTTT.

This clone has just one count. V and J are TRBV9 and TRBJ2-1, with no clear D. Germline-derived CDR1 and CDR2 are SGDLS and YYNGEE. With 0 bases removed from V and 1 base from J, the gap between germline ends came to 11 bases. The CDR3 spans 16 residues. DNA of the CDR3: TGTGCCAGCAGCGTAGCTTTAACTACTTCCTACAATGAGCAGTTCTTC. Encoded protein: CASSVALTTSYNEQFF.

The chain carries TRBV7-8 and TRBJ2-2; TRBD2 matches at 14 bases. From germline, CDR1 is SGHVS and CDR2 FQNEAQ. Trimming at V came to 5 bases and at J to 6 bases, leaving 14 bases not matched to a gene. The length of the CDR3 is 19 residues. The CDR3 is CASSNRWTSGRPASGELFF. Written as DNA, the CDR3 is TGTGCCAGCAGCAACAGATGGACTAGCGGGAGGCCAGCTTCCGGGGAGCTGTTTTTT.

The chain employs TRBV4-3 and TRBJ1-2, with D uncertain. This CDR3 has 15 residues. Germline lookup yields CDR1 LGHNA and CDR2 YSLEER. V was trimmed by 1 base and J by 4 bases, leaving 13 bases between them. The CDR3 here is CASSQGGSSVYGYTF. The DNA of the CDR3 is TGCGCCAGCAGCCAAGGCGGGAGTAGCGTCTATGGCTACACCTTC.

The chain couples TRBV12-3 or TRBV12-4 to TRBJ2-7, with D uncertain. The ends were cut back, 2 bases at V and 3 bases at J, with 8 bases in the middle. The CDR3 runs to 13 residues. The CDR3 sequence is CASSLNTIYEQYV. For the CDR3, the DNA is TGTGCCAGCAGTTTAAACACCATCTACGAGCAGTACGTC.

The chain links TRBV9 to TRBJ2-1; TRBD2 matches at 10 bases. Per the germline V gene, CDR1 is SGDLS and CDR2 is YYNGEE. V shed 0 bases and J 8 bases; nucleotides not matched to a gene: 2. This CDR3 contains 14 residues. CDR3 loop: CASSVASGGDEQFF. CDR3 in DNA: TGTGCCAGCAGCGTAGCGAGCGGGGGGGATGAGCAGTTCTTC.

The chain employs TRBV28 and TRBJ2-3, with D perhaps matching TRBD2 (5 bases). Germline lookup yields CDR1 MDHEN and CDR2 SYDVKM. This CDR3 spans 18 amino acids. Deletions cut 3 bases from V and 8 bases from J, with 27 bases between. Here the CDR3 reads CASSFPRSWERKPTTQYF. The CDR3 nucleotides read TGTGCCAGCAGTTTTCCCCGTTCTTGGGAGCGGAAACCAACTACGCAGTATTTT.

The chain combines TRBV5-6 with TRBJ1-2; D is perhaps TRBD1 (6 bases). Germline CDR1 and CDR2: SGHDT and YYEEEE. The CDR3 runs 13 residues. The germline V and J ends were trimmed by 3 bases and 7 bases, with 13 bases remaining between them. For the CDR3, the DNA is TGTGCCAGCAGCTACGACAGGATCTCTGGCTACACCTTC. This sequence encodes CASSYDRISGYTF.

V and J are TRBV10-3 and TRBJ1-1, with 12 bases lining up with TRBD1. This CDR3 region has 16 residues. V shed 4 bases, J shed 3 bases, and the junction held 6 bases outside the gene matches. Germline CDR1 reads ENHRY; CDR2 reads SYGVKD. CDR3 nucleotides: TGTGCCATCAGTGGGGACAGGGGGCGCGGGGACACTGAAGCTTTCTTT. This gives the protein CAISGDRGRGDTEAFF.

V gene TRBV4-1 combines with J gene TRBJ2-3; 15 nucleotides align to TRBD2. Germline CDR1 is MGHRA and CDR2 is YSYEKL. The J segment lost 3 bases and the V segment lost 0 bases, leaving 4 bases of the junction unmatched. The CDR3 has 18 amino acids. DNA for the CDR3: TGCGCCAGCAGCCAAGAAGGGACTAGCGGGAGGAGGACAGATACGCAGTATTTT. Protein product: CASSQEGTSGRRTDTQYF.

The rearrangement uses TRBV6-2 or TRBV6-3 and TRBJ2-7; D is perhaps TRBD1 (5 bases). This CDR3 spans 13 amino acids. V shed 4 bases and J shed 6 bases, with 13 bases lying between them. Germline lookup yields CDR1 MNHEY and CDR2 SVGEGT. CDR3 residues: CASSFGRALEQYV. The DNA of the CDR3 is TGTGCCAGCAGTTTTGGCAGGGCTCTCGAGCAGTACGTC.

V gene TRBV28 combines with J gene TRBJ2-5; the match to TRBD2 covers 12 bases. The CDR3 contains 17 residues. V shed 5 bases and J 1 base; nucleotides not matched to a gene: 8. Germline CDR1 is MDHEN and CDR2 is SYDVKM. The CDR3 DNA reads TGTGCCAGCAGTCTCTGGACTAGCGGGACCTCCCAAGAGACCCAGTACTTC. Amino acid sequence: CASSLWTSGTSQETQYF.

This chain connects TRBV7-7 to TRBJ2-1; TRBD2 agrees at 9 bases. The V gene's germline CDR1 is SSHAT and CDR2 FNYEAQ (reference sequence). V dropped 1 base and J dropped 13; count of bases not matched to a gene: 5. The CDR3 length is 13 residues. CDR3 amino acids: CASSLEAGGPQFF. In DNA, the CDR3 is TGTGCCAGCAGCTTAGAAGCGGGAGGCCCTCAGTTCTTC.

V usage is TRBV11-2 and J usage is TRBJ2-7, with D maybe TRBD2 (6 bases). This CDR3 spans 14 amino acids. CDR1 is SGHAT, CDR2 FQNNGV, per germline. V was trimmed by 1 base and J by 2 bases, leaving 9 bases between them. CDR3 in DNA: TGTGCCAGCAGCTTAGGGCTAGCGCCCTACGAGCAGTACTTC. Its translation is CASSLGLAPYEQYF.

The gene calls are TRBV12-3 or TRBV12-4 and TRBJ1-1, with unresolved D. This CDR3 spans 13 amino acids. Trimming removed 4 bases from V and 0 bases from J, with 6 bases in between. CDR3 region: CASSSEVNTEAFF. CDR3 coding DNA: TGTGCCAGCAGTTCGGAGGTGAACACTGAAGCTTTCTTT.

This chain links TRBV12-2 with TRBJ2-1; the DNA was not used to check the table's D call, TRBD2. TRBV12-2 is described as a pseudogene. There are 18 residues in the CDR3. The CDR3 reads CASRLVRTRHSYYNEQFF. The DNA of the CDR3 is TGTGCAAGTCGCTTAGTAAGGACTAGGCATTCTTATTACAATGAGCAGTTCTTC.